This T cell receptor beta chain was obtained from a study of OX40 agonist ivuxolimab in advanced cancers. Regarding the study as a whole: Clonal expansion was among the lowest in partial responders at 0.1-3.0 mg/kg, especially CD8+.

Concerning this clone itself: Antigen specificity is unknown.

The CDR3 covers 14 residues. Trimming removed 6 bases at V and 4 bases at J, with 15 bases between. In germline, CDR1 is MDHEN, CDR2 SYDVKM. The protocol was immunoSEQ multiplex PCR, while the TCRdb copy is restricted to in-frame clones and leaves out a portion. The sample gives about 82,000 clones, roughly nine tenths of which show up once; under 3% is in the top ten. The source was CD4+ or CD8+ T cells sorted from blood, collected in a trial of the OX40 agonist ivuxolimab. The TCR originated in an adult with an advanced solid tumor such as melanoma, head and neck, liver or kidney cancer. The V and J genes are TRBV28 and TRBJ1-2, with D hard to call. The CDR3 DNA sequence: TGTGCCAGCAGCCCCTCTGACATGCCCTATGGCTACACCTTC. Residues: CASSPSDMPYGYTF.